This passage covers 25 T cell receptor beta chains from one sample sequenced in a study of T cell repertoires in cytomegalovirus infection. TCRdb re-derived calls from the reads in MiXCR, one entry per CDR3 protein. Among roughly 630,000 distinct CDR3 sequences listed, more than 20% were seen once. Source material: CD8+ T cells from PBMCs. These receptor sequences come from a human donor in good health (CMV status not recorded). Some clones in this sample may be carry-over from other donors' samples.

CDR3 nucleotides: TGTGCCAGCAGTTACTCGGCCTACCTAACCACCTACGAGCAGTACTTC. It translates to CASSYSAYLTTYEQYF. The chain has TRBV6-6 and TRBJ2-7; D unclear. This CDR3 spans 16 amino acids. Germline loops: CDR1 MNHNY, CDR2 SVGAGI (reference sequence). V was pared by 0 bases and J by 2 bases, with 14 bases between.

This clonotype was counted many times. This chain uses TRBV20-1 with TRBJ1-6; D may be TRBD1 (6 bases). The germline V and J ends were trimmed by 0 bases and 2 bases, with 14 bases remaining between them. The CDR3 runs to 17 residues. In germline, CDR1 is DFQATT, CDR2 SNEGSKA (reference sequence). The CDR3 DNA follows: TGCAGTGCTAGAGATCCCGCAGGGGAGGCCTATAATTCACCCCTCCACTTT. Translation gives CSARDPAGEAYNSPLHF.

With regard to this clonotype: This may stem from a read error, because a much larger clone lies one nucleotide away. CDR3 in amino acids: CASSLERDYEQYV. The CDR3 bases are TGTGCCAGCAGTCTCGAAAGGGACTACGAGCAGTACGTC. The chain has TRBV7-4 and TRBJ2-7; D is unresolved. CDR3 length: 13 residues. CDR1 and CDR2 from the germline V gene are SGHVT and SQSDAQ. Trimming cost V 6 bases and J 3 bases, with 12 bases left between them.

This clonotype came up a few times. V is TRBV12-3 or TRBV12-4 and J is TRBJ2-1; TRBD2 is a possible D gene (5 bases). V was cut by 8 bases and J by 9 bases, with 14 bases left in between. The CDR3 has 12 amino acids. CDR3 sequence (DNA): TGTGCCAGCTCGGACTCCCTCCTTGAGCAGTTCTTC. Translation gives CASSDSLLEQFF.

This sequence joins TRBV7-6 and TRBJ1-2, with a tentative D call TRBD1 (5 bases). Trimming took 1 base from V and 11 from J, leaving 17 bases between them. The germline CDR1 and CDR2 sequences are SGHVS and FNYEAQ. This CDR3 is built from 14 residues. In nucleotides, the CDR3 is TGTGCCAGCAGCTTAGAGGCCGGGGACTCAGGGTACACCTTC. Protein: CASSLEAGDSGYTF.

This clonotype occurred many times. This chain links TRBV11-2 with TRBJ1-6; the D gene is possibly TRBD1 (5 bases). This CDR3 is built from 17 residues. From germline, CDR1 is SGHAT and CDR2 FQNNGV. Trimming left V 1 base short and J 3 bases short, with 13 bases between. This CDR3 reads CASSLVFGRVYNSPLHF. For the CDR3, the DNA is TGTGCCAGCAGCTTAGTATTCGGCAGGGTCTATAATTCACCCCTCCACTTT.

This clonotype turned up a few times. This chain links TRBV6-1 with TRBJ1-6; D remains ambiguous. This CDR3 has 15 residues. Germline CDR1 MNHNS, CDR2 SASEGT. Trimming removed 7 bases at V and 0 bases at J, with 10 bases between. CDR3 bases: TGTGCCAGCACCGACCTAAGCTCCTATAATTCACCCCTCCACTTT. Protein: CASTDLSSYNSPLHF.

The chain is built from TRBV10-3 and TRBJ2-2, with D perhaps being TRBD1 or TRBD2 (5 bases each). Looked up from germline, CDR1 is ENHRY and CDR2 is SYGVKD. This CDR3 region has 14 residues. Trimming cost V 5 bases and J 5 bases, with 12 bases left between them. The DNA for the CDR3 is TGTGCCATCAGTTCACAGGAGGAAACCGGGGAGCTGTTTTTT. Its protein product is CAISSQEETGELFF.

This clonotype was picked up a small number of times. The gene calls are TRBV4-3 and TRBJ2-1; D unclear. Trimming shortened V by 0 bases and J by 8 bases, and 11 bases separated the two germline ends. Per the germline V gene, CDR1 is LGHNA and CDR2 is YSLEER. There are 14 residues in the CDR3. The CDR3 DNA sequence: TGCGCCAGCAGCCAAGACGGTAGTACGGATGAGCAGTTCTTC. Its translation is CASSQDGSTDEQFF.

This clonotype turned up a few times. The genes are TRBV19 and TRBJ2-7; D gene uncertain. Germline values: CDR1 LNHDA, CDR2 SQIVND (reference sequence). The CDR3 covers 14 residues. Between the trimmed V and J ends, which lost 3 bases and 1 base, there was a span of 10 bases. The CDR3 spells CASSIFWDSYEQYF. In DNA, the CDR3 is TGTGCCAGTAGTATCTTTTGGGATTCCTACGAGCAGTACTTC.

In its sample, this clonotype was seen a few times. The chain carries TRBV14 and TRBJ2-1; D ambiguous. V dropped 4 bases and J dropped 10 bases, with 14 bases sitting between them. Germline values: CDR1 SGHDN, CDR2 FVKESK. The CDR3 is 13 amino acids. The CDR3 loop is CASSLPRKGEQFF. CDR3 in DNA: TGTGCCAGCAGCCTCCCCCGGAAAGGGGAGCAGTTCTTC. The full variable domain, in which reference TRBV14 and TRBJ2-1 provide the parts outside the CDR3, is EAGVTQFPSHSVIEKGQTVTLRCDPISGHDNLYWYRRVMGKEIKFLLHFVKESKQDESGMPNNRFLAERTGGTYSTLKVQPAELEDSGVYFCASSLPRKGEQFFGPGTRLTVL.

This clonotype turned up a few times. The V call is TRBV7-9, the J call TRBJ2-3; 11 bases agree with TRBD2. CDR3 length: 16 residues. Germline V gene sequence: CDR1 SEHNR, CDR2 FQNEAQ (reference sequence). V dropped 5 bases and J dropped 4; count of bases not matched to a gene: 8. This CDR3 is CASSRMTSGAADTQYF. The CDR3 DNA reads TGTGCCAGCAGCCGAATGACTAGCGGGGCTGCAGATACGCAGTATTTT.

This clonotype occurred a few times. The chain carries TRBV7-4 and TRBJ1-1; unclear D gene. Deletions cut 4 bases from V and 10 bases from J, with 22 bases between. The length of the CDR3 is 15 residues. CDR1 is SGHVT, CDR2 SQSDAQ, per germline. The CDR3 region has the DNA TGTGCCAGCAGCTCGCCCACAGCGGGCCTCGGAGTAGCTTTCTTT. Protein: CASSSPTAGLGVAFF.

This clonotype was observed at least ten times. The chain links TRBV7-6 to TRBJ2-5; TRBD2 might be the D (7 bases). The V and J ends lost 8 bases and 5 bases respectively, with 15 bases between them. Germline V gene sequence: CDR1 SGHVS, CDR2 FNYEAQ. CDR3 length: 13 amino acids. In DNA, the CDR3 is TGTGCCAGCTCCGGGGGGCTCGGGGAGACCCAGTACTTC. The encoded protein is CASSGGLGETQYF. The full variable domain, its missing parts supplied by reference TRBV7-6 and TRBJ2-5, is GAGVSQSPRYKVTKRGQDVALRCDPISGHVSLYWYRQALGQGPEFLTYFNYEAQQDKSGLPNDRFSAERPEGSISTLTIQRTEQRDSAMYRCASSGGLGETQYFGPGTRLLVL.

In its sample, this clonotype was seen a few times. The chain links TRBV6-6 to TRBJ2-3; D is unresolved. V was shortened by 0 bases and J by 0 bases, with 10 bases between the two germline ends. The CDR3 length is 16 residues. Germline V gene data show CDR1 as MNHNY and CDR2 as SVGAGI (reference sequence). CDR3 DNA: TGTGCCAGCAGTTACTCGAGGCAGGCGAGCACAGATACGCAGTATTTT. It is translated as CASSYSRQASTDTQYF.

The sample holds a few counts of this clonotype. The chain links TRBV5-1 to TRBJ2-7; TRBD1 matches 7 bases. CDR3 length: 15 residues. The junction had 8 bases not matched to a gene; V was cut back by 0 bases and J by 5 bases. Germline CDR1 SGHRS, CDR2 YFSETQ. DNA of the CDR3: TGCGCCAGCAGCTTGGAGGGGGCCCACTTGGACGAGCAGTACGTC. This codes for CASSLEGAHLDEQYV.

The V gene is TRBV14, the J gene TRBJ2-5; possibly TRBD1 for D (5 bases). Trimming stripped 4 bases from V and 4 bases from J, with 16 bases between. This CDR3 is 15 amino acids long. The V gene's germline CDR1 is SGHDN and CDR2 FVKESK. This chain's CDR3 is CASSRWGGARETQYF. As DNA, the CDR3 is TGTGCCAGCAGCCGGTGGGGTGGGGCGCGAGAGACCCAGTACTTC.

This clonotype came up a few times. V and J are TRBV20-1 and TRBJ1-1, with D unclear. This CDR3 has 14 amino acids. V was trimmed by 6 bases and J by 7 bases, leaving 21 bases between them. The germline CDR1 and CDR2 sequences are DFQATT and SNEGSKA (reference sequence). The CDR3 loop is CSASRGWGEGEAFF. The CDR3 coding sequence is TGCAGTGCCTCGCGGGGATGGGGTGAGGGTGAAGCTTTCTTT.

The chain has TRBV6-6 and TRBJ2-7, with a weak D call TRBD1 (5 bases). The CDR3 runs to 13 residues. Germline V gene lookup returns CDR1 MNHNY and CDR2 SVGAGI (reference sequence). V shed 1 base and J shed 2 bases, with 6 bases lying between them. The CDR3 nucleotides are TGTGCCAGCAGTTACTTGGACACCTACGAGCAGTACGTC. Its translation is CASSYLDTYEQYV.

In regard to this clonotype: The CDR3 carries no conserved terminal phenylalanine or tryptophan, so it likely arises from a read error. The chain couples TRBV28 to TRBJ1-2, with 7 bases that match TRBD1. CDR3 size: 15 residues. J was trimmed by 4 bases and V by 2 bases; bases with no gene match: 7. Per the germline V gene, CDR1 is MDHEN and CDR2 is SYDVKM. The CDR3 DNA is TGTGCCAGCAGTTTACGACAGGGAGGAGGCTATGGCTACACCCTC. Translating gives CASSLRQGGGYGYTL.

This clonotype was detected ten times or more. This sequence joins TRBV6-2 or TRBV6-3 and TRBJ2-5, with a possible D match to TRBD2 (6 bases). This CDR3 has 15 residues. The germline V gene encodes CDR1 MNHEY and CDR2 SVGEGT. V dropped 7 bases and J dropped 5 bases, with 20 bases sitting between them. The CDR3: CASNLVAANGETQYF. For the CDR3, the DNA is TGTGCCAGCAATTTAGTAGCGGCCAATGGGGAGACCCAGTACTTC.

This clonotype turned up a few times. The V gene is TRBV29-1, the J gene TRBJ1-1; unclear D gene. The CDR3 extends over 12 amino acids. CDR1 is SQVTM, CDR2 ANQGSEA, per germline. Deletions cut 3 bases from V and 5 bases from J, with 10 bases between. Written as DNA, the CDR3 is TGCAGCGTTGAGAAGGGTGGTACTGAAGCTTTCTTT. It encodes CSVEKGGTEAFF.

The chain combines TRBV10-3 with TRBJ2-2; the D gene is possibly TRBD2 (5 bases). Per germline, CDR1 ENHRY and CDR2 SYGVKD. The CDR3 has 12 amino acids. V gave up 8 bases and J gave up 5 bases, with 9 bases separating them. CDR3 sequence reads: CAILRVTGELFF. The DNA of the CDR3 is TGTGCCATCCTGAGGGTTACCGGGGAGCTGTTTTTT.

This clonotype has just a few counts. V gene TRBV29-1 combines with J gene TRBJ1-1, with 7 bases aligning to TRBD1. The germline V gene has CDR1 SQVTM and CDR2 ANQGSEA. The CDR3 covers 12 residues. Germline trimming cut 4 bases from V and 6 bases from J; bases unmatched to any gene: 5. CDR3 amino acids: CSVVQGGAEAFF. DNA of the CDR3: TGCAGCGTTGTCCAGGGGGGCGCTGAAGCTTTCTTT.

Worth noting for this clonotype: One end of the junction does not line up with germline, which may come from a read error. The chain has TRBV5-8 and TRBJ1-5, with 10 bases that match TRBD1. CDR1 and CDR2 (germline): SGHTS, YDEGEE. This CDR3 has 15 residues. CDR3 residues: CANSLDRGLFQPQHF. DNA of the CDR3: TGTGCCAACAGCTTGGACAGGGGGTTATTTCAGCCCCAGCATTTT. Filled out from reference TRBV5-8 and TRBJ1-5, the complete variable domain reads EAGVTQSPTHLIKTRGQQATLRCSPISGHTSVYWYQQALGLGLQFLLWYDEGEERNRGNFPPRFSGRQFPNYSSELNVNALELEDSALYLCANSLDRGLFQPQHFGDGTRLSIL.